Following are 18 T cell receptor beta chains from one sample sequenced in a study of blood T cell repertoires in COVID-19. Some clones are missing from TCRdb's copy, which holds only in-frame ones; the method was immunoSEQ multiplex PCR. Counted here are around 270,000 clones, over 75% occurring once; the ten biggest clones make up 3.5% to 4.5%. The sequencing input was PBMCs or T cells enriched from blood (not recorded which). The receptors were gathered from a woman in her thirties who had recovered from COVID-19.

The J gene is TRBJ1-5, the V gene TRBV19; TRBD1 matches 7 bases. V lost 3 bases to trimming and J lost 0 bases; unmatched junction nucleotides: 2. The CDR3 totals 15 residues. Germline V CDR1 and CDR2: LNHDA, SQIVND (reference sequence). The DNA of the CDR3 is TGTGCCAGTAGTATCAGGGGGAATAGCAATCAGCCCCAGCATTTT. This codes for CASSIRGNSNQPQHF.

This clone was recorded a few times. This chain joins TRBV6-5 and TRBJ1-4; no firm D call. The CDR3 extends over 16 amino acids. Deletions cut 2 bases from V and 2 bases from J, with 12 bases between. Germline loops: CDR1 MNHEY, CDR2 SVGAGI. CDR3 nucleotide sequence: TGTGCCAGCAGTTACCTGGGAGATGGGACTAATGAAAAACTGTTTTTT. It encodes CASSYLGDGTNEKLFF.

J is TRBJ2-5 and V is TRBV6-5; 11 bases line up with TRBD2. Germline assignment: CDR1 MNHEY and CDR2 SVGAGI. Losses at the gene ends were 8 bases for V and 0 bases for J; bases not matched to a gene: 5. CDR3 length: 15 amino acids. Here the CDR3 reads CASLPSGGYQETQYF. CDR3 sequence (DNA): TGTGCCAGCCTCCCTAGCGGGGGGTACCAAGAGACCCAGTACTTC.

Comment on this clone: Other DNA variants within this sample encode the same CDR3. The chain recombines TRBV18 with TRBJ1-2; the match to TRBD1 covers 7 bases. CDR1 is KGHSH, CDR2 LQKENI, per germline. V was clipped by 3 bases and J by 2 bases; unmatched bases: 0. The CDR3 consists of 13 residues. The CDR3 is CASSPGQNYGYTF. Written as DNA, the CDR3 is TGTGCCAGCTCACCGGGACAGAACTATGGCTACACCTTC.

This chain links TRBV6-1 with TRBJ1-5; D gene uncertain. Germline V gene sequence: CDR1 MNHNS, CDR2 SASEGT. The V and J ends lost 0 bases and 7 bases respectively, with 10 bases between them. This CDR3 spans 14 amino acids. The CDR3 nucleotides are TGTGCCAGCAGTGAAGCTGTCGTCCCCCAGCCCCAGCATTTT. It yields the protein CASSEAVVPQPQHF.

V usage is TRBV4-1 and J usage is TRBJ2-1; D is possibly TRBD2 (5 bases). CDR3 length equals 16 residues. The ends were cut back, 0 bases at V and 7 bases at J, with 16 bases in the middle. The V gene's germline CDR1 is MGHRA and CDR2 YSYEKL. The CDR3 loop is CASSQDSRTSRNEQFF. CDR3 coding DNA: TGCGCCAGCAGCCAAGATTCCCGGACTTCAAGGAATGAGCAGTTCTTC.

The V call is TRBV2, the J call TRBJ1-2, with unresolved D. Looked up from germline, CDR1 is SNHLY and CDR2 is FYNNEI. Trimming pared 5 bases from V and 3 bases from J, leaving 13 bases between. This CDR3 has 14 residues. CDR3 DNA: TGTGCCAGCAGTACCCCCACGGGGTACTATGGCTACACCTTC. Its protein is CASSTPTGYYGYTF. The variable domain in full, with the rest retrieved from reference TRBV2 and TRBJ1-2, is EPEVTQTPSHQVTQMGQEVILRCVPISNHLYFYWYRQILGQKVEFLVSFYNNEISEKSEIFDDQFSVERPDGSNFTLKIRSTKLEDSAMYFCASSTPTGYYGYTFGSGTRLTVV.

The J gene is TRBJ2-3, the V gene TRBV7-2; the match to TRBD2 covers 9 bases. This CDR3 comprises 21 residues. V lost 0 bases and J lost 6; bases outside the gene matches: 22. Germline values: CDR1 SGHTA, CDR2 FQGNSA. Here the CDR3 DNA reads TGTGCCAGCAGCTTAGCGATAAAATGGCGGGGGGGCCCTTTATGGTATGATACGCAGTATTTT. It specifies CASSLAIKWRGGPLWYDTQYF.

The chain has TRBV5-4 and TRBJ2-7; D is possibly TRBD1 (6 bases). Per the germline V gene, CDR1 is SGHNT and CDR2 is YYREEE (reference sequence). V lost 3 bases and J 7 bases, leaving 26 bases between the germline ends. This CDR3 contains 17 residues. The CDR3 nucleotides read TGTGCCAGCAGCTCGAACCCAGGGGCCATCTATTCGGAGGAGCAGTACTTC. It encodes CASSSNPGAIYSEEQYF.

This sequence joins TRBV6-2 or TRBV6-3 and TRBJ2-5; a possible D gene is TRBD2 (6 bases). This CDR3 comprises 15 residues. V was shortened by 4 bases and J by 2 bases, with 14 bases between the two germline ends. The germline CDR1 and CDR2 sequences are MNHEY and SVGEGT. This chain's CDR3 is CASSSWGSGQETQYF. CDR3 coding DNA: TGTGCCAGCAGTTCATGGGGTAGCGGACAAGAGACCCAGTACTTC.

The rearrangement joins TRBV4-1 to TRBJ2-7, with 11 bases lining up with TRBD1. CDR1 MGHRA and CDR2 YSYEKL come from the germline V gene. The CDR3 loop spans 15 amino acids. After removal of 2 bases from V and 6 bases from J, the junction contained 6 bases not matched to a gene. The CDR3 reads CASSQPRDRGSEQYF. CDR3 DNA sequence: TGCGCCAGCAGCCAACCCCGGGACAGGGGGTCCGAGCAGTACTTC.

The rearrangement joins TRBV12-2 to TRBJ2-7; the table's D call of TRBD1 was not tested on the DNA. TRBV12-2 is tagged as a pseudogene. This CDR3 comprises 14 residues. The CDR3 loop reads CASRLGQGQYEQYF. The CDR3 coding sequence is TGTGCAAGTCGCCTGGGACAGGGGCAATACGAGCAGTACTTC.

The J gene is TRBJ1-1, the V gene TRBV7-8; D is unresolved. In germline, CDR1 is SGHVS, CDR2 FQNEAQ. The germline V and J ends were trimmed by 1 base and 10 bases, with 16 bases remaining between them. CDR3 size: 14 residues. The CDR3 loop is CASSLGSKPSVAFF. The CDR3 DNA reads TGTGCCAGCAGCTTAGGTTCGAAACCCAGTGTAGCTTTCTTT. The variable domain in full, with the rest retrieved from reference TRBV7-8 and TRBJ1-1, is GAGVSQSPRYKVAKRGQDVALRCDPISGHVSLFWYQQALGQGPEFLTYFQNEAQLDKSGLPSDRFFAERPEGSVSTLKIQRTQQEDSAVYLCASSLGSKPSVAFFGQGTRLTVV.

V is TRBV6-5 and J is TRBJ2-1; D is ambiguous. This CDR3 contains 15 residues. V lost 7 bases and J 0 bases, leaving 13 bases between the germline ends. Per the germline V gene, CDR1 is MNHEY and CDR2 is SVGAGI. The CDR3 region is CASTPGSPSYNEQFF. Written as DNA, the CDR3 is TGTGCCAGCACCCCCGGGTCCCCCTCCTACAATGAGCAGTTCTTC.

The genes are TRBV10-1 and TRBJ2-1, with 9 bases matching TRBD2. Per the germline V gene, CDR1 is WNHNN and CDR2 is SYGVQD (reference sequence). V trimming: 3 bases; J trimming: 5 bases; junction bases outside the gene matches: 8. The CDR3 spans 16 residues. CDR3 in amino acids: CASSDRGLAGNNEQFF. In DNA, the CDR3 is TGCGCCAGCAGTGATCGTGGGCTAGCGGGGAACAATGAGCAGTTCTTC.

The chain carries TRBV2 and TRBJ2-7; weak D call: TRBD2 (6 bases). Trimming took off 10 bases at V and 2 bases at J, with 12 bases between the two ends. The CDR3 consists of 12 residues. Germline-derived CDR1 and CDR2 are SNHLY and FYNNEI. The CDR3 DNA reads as TGTGCCATCAACGGAGGGGCCTACGAGCAGTACTTC. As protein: CAINGGAYEQYF.

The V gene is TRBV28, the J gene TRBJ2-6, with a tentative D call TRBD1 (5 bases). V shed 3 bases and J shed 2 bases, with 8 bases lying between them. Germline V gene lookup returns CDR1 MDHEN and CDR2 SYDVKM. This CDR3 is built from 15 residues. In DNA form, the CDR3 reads TGTGCCAGCAGTTTGCCCAGGGCTGGGGCCAACGTCCTGACTTTC. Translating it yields CASSLPRAGANVLTF.

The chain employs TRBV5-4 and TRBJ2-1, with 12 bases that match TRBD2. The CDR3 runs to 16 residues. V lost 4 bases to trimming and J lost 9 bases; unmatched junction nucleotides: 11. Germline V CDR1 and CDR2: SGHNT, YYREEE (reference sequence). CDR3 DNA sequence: TGTGCCAGCAGCACCTTGACTAGCGGGGGTCCCCCTGAGCAGTTCTTC. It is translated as CASSTLTSGGPPEQFF.